This T cell receptor (beta chain) was recorded in a study of blood T cell repertoires in COVID-19. This clone was recorded once. Authors' methods: Estimates of nucleated cell counts were drawn from the amplification of reference gene primers. Clones were sequenced by immunoSEQ multiplex PCR, and TCRdb holds only the in-frame ones, with some missing. V and J calls and clone size are copied from that table; D and trimming were computed from the DNA. The table includes tens of thousands of clones, approximately 86% detected once. CDR1 KGHSH and CDR2 LQKENI come from the germline V gene. CDR3 length: 17 residues. V was clipped by 6 bases and J by 4 bases; unmatched bases: 16.

This TCR derives from a man between 65 and 85 years old with acute or convalescent COVID-19. The material sequenced was peripheral blood. The chain is built from TRBV18 and TRBJ1-1; 8 bases agree with TRBD1. CDR3 sequence: CASSFLLNRGASTEAFF. CDR3 DNA sequence: TGTGCCAGCTCCTTCCTGCTAAACAGGGGGGCAAGCACTGAAGCTTTCTTT.